This TCR beta chain is from a study of OX40 agonist ivuxolimab in advanced cancers. Across the study: Patients got intravenous ivuxolimab at 0.01 to 10 mg/kg every 2 weeks.

This clone has just one count. The antigen remains undetermined. The trim removed 6 bases at V and 0 bases at J, leaving 2 bases unmatched. Germline V gene data show CDR1 as SNHLY and CDR2 as FYNNEI. The CDR3 sequence is 15 residues long. Study-wide points: At 0.1 to 3.0 mg/kg and by week 6, CD4+ and CD8+ T cells in the blood had expanded clonally. CD4+ T cells averaged fewer expanded clones than CD8+ T cells.

TCRdb's copy holds only in-frame clones and misses some; the assay was immunoSEQ multiplex PCR. The top ten clones hold 0.3% to 0.4% of a sample with tens of thousands of clones, 90% of them seen once. Patients were excluded for autoimmune disease history or systemic immunosuppression. The chain carries TRBV2 and TRBJ2-2; 9 positions agree with TRBD1. The starting material was CD4+ or CD8+ T cells sorted from blood, obtained in a trial of the OX40 agonist ivuxolimab. This receptor was obtained from an adult with an advanced solid tumor such as melanoma, head and neck, liver or kidney cancer. The DNA for the CDR3 is TGTGCCAGCAGAGACAGGGGGGCGAACACCGGGGAGCTGTTTTTT. Protein: CASRDRGANTGELFF.